The present entry profiles one T cell receptor beta chain with its context. Per the study methods: It was from reference gene primer amplification that nucleated cell counts were estimated. Sequenced by immunoSEQ multiplex PCR; TCRdb stores in-frame clones only, minus some. Clone size and the V and J calls come from that table; the DNA yielded D and trimming. In the table there are around 240,000 clones, about 80% of which are singletons. This specimen comes from a study of blood T cell repertoires in COVID-19. On the study more broadly: Some COVID-19 samples were acute and others convalescent; all came from the United States, Italy and Spain. T cells, B-cell-depleted T cells, or PBMCs provided the cDNA or gDNA that served as material.

This clonotype originated in a woman over 75 with acute or convalescent COVID-19. Sequenced sample: peripheral blood.

This CDR3 reads CASSRGQGREKLFF. The DNA for the CDR3 is TGTGCCAGCAGCCGCGGACAGGGTCGGGAAAAACTGTTTTTT. The chain employs TRBV6-5 and TRBJ1-4; 8 bases are a match to TRBD1. V shed 6 bases, J shed 8 bases, and the junction held 8 bases outside the gene matches. The germline CDR1 and CDR2 sequences are MNHEY and SVGAGI. The length of the CDR3 is 14 residues.